This section outlines one T cell receptor (beta chain) sequence together with its context. Antigen: not known. The sample originates from a study of T cells after yellow fever vaccination. Notes on the study in general: A minor fraction of clonotypes spanned both CD4 and CD8 compartments.

MiXCR, applied by TCRdb to the 5' RACE reads, yields one record per CDR3 protein. The sample contains approximately 160,000 distinct CDR3 sequences, roughly 8.8% of which appear only once. The receptor comes from a man between 18 and 29 years old who received the YFV17D yellow fever vaccine. The sequencing used CD8+ T cells sorted from PBMCs, collected 45 days after the yellow fever booster vaccination.

DNA of the CDR3: TGTGCCAGCAGTCCCCCAACAGGGGTTAAGCCCCAGCATTTT. Translating gives CASSPPTGVKPQHF. The chain carries TRBV6-1 and TRBJ1-5, with TRBD1 identical over 7 bases. Germline CDR1 is MNHNS and CDR2 is SASEGT. The V and J ends lost 5 bases and 8 bases, in that order; junction bases with no gene match: 9. The CDR3 runs to 14 residues.